The text below deals with one TCR beta chain. This CDR3 region has 15 residues. V was shortened by 2 bases and J by 0 bases, with 8 bases between the two germline ends. Germline-derived CDR1 and CDR2 are SGHTS and YDEGEE. This entry belongs to a study of blood T cell repertoires in COVID-19. Overall study: T cells, B-cell-depleted T cells, or PBMCs provided the cDNA or gDNA that served as material.

Participants were aged about 18 to 95 years, lived in over 20 US areas, and enrolled virtually. Donors were grouped by their self-reported clinical history. The table came from immunoSEQ multiplex PCR; TCRdb's copy has only in-frame clones and leaves some out. Found here are approximately 240,000 clones, approximately 83% of them singletons; the top ten hold about 1.3%. Sample: PBMCs or T cells enriched from blood (not recorded which). The clonotype comes from a middle-aged woman with acute COVID-19. The chain combines TRBV5-8 with TRBJ2-2; D is ambiguous. As DNA, the CDR3 is TGTGCCAGCAGCTTTCGGGTGGCGAACACCGGGGAGCTGTTTTTT. Its translation: CASSFRVANTGELFF.